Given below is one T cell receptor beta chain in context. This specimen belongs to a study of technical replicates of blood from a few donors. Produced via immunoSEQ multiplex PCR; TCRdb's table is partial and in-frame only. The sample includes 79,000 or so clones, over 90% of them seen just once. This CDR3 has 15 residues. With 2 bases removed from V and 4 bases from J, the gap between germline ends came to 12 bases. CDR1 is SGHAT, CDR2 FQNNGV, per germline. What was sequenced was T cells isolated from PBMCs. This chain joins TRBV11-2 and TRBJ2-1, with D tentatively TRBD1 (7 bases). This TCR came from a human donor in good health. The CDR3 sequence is CASSLHQGGYNEQFF. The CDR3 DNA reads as TGTGCCAGCAGCTTACACCAGGGGGGATACAATGAGCAGTTCTTC.